This T cell receptor (beta chain) was observed in a study of blood T cell repertoires in COVID-19. Germline V gives CDR1 MNHEY, CDR2 SVGAGI. This CDR3 has 14 residues. With V trimmed by 6 bases and J by 4 bases, 7 bases remained unmatched. Generated by immunoSEQ multiplex PCR, the TCRdb table keeps only in-frame clones and is missing some. This repertoire shows 350,000 or so clones, about 87% found once; its top ten account for about 10%. Sequencing was carried out using peripheral blood. The chain links TRBV6-5 to TRBJ2-5; TRBD1 aligns across 8 bases. The TCR comes from a woman between 25 and 40 years old with COVID-19, enrolled during active disease. DNA of the CDR3: TGTGCCAGCAGAGGACAGGGTGAGGCAGAGACCCAGTACTTC. Its translation: CASRGQGEAETQYF.